The clone carrying this T cell receptor beta chain was counted a single time. This record comes from a study of blood T cells in healthy people across ages. With a J-beta primer mix and a sample-barcoded 5' primer, a second PCR ran about 7 to 12 cycles. MiXCR was run by TCRdb on the 5' RACE reads, yielding one entry per CDR3 protein. The sample carries 1.5 million to 1.8 million distinct CDR3 sequences, around 40% recorded once. Germline assignment: CDR1 MGHDK and CDR2 SYGVNS. With 2 bases clipped from V and 0 bases from J, the junction kept 4 bases outside the gene matches. The CDR3 is 16 amino acids.

The chain links TRBV25-1 to TRBJ2-1, with 7 bases fitting TRBD2. Sample: blood. The receptor's source is a woman aged 18 to 35 in good health. CDR3 in DNA: TGTGCCAGCAGTGAACGAAGGGAGGGCTCCTACAATGAGCAGTTCTTC. This codes for CASSERREGSYNEQFF.